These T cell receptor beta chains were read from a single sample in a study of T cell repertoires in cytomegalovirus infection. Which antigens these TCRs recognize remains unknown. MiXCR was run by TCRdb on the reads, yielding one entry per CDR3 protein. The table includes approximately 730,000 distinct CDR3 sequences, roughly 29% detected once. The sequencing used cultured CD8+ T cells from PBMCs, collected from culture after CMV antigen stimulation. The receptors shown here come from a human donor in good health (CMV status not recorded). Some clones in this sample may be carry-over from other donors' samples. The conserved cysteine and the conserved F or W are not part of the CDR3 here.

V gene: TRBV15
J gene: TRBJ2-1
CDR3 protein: ATSTGNEQF

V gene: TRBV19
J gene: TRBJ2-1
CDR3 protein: ASSFDEKAGGPFDEQF

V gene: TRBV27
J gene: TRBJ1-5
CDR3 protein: ARSWTGAYNQPQH

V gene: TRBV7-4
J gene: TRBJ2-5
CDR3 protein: ASSPPTWGDQETQY

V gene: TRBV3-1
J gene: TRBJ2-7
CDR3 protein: ASSQDSDSYEQY

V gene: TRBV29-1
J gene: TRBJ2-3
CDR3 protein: SVLQGASTDTQY

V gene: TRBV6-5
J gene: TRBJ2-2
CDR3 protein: ASSYGLAGGLGGELF

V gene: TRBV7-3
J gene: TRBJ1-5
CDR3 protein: ASSNRDGNQPQH

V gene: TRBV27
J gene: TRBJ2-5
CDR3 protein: ASRDPQETQY

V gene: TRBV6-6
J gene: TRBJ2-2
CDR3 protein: ASSYDRNTGELF

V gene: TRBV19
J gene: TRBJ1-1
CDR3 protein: ASSIDLSGTGGPNTEAF

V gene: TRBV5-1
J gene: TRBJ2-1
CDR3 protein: ASTQKWNEQF

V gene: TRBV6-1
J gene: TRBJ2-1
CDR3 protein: ASLLGEQF

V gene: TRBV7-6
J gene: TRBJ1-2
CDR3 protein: ASSLAEGVEGYT

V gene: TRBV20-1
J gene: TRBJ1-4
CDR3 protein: SAREGLKLF

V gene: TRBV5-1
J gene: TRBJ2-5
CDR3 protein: ASSEFPGGSETQY

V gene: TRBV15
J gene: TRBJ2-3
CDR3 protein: ATSGTTGVSTDTQY

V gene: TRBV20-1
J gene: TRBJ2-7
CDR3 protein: SARDKETSGGLSYEQY

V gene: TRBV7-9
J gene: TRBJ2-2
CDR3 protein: ASSKRSGNTGELF

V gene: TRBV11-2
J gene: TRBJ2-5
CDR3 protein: ASSSQTSGGQETQY

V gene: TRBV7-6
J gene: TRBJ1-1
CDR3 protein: ASSLETSTLNTEAF

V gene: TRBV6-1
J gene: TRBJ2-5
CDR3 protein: ASTLAGGLRETQY

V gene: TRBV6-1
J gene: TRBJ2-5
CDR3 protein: ASSQIGPKETQY

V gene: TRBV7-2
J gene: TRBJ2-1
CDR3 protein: ASSLKYQGSEQF

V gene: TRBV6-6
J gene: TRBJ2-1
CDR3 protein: ASSFDRGGNEQF

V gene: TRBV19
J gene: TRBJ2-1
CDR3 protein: ASSSSGSGYNEQF

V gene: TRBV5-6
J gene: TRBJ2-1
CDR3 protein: ASSEYRGTYNEQF

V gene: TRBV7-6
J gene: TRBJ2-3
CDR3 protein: ASSGGESEDTDTQY

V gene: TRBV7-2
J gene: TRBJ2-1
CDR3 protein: ASSWTSGGAENEQF

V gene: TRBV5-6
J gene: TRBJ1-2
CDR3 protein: ASTLYWTGEYGYT

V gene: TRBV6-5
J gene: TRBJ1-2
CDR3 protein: ASSYPGTGLHGYT

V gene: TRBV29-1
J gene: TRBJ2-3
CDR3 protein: SVPGVGGPTDTQY

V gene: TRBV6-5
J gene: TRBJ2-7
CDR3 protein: ASSYSLGESGYEQY

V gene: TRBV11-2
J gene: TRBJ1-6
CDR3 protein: ASSPWTGATYSPLH

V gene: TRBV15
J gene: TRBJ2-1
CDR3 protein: ATSTPLAGGPNEQF

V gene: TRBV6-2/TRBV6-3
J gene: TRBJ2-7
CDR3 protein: ASRDNPPEQY

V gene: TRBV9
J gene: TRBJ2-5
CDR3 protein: ASSVQEQETQY

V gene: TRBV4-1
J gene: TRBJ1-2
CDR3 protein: ASSQEVSYGYT

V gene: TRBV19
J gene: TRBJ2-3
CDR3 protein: ASSGLAGGRNTQY

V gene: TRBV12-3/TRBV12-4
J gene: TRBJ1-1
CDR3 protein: ASNWDSDLIMNTEAF

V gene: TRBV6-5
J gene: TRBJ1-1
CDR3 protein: ASSPGLTGTEAF

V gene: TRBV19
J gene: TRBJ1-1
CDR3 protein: ASSKHRGSNTEAF

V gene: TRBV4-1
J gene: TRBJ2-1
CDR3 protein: ASSQGPPAGGNEQF

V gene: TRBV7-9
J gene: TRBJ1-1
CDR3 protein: ASSPRQGQRNTEAF

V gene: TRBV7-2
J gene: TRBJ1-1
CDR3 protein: ASSLKGANTEAF

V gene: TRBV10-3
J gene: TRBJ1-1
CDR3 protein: AISEPVLTEAF

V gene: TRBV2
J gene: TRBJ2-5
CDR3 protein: ASLFTTGQTQETQY

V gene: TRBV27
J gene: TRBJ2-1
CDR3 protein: ASSLDGVNEQF

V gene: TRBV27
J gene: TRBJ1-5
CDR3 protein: ASGKINQPQH

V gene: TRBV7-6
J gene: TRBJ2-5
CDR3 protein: ASSLGEGERYQETQY

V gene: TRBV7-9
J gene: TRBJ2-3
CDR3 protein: ASSSSLVSTDTQY

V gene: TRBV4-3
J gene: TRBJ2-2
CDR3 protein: ASSQSPPGEGTGELF

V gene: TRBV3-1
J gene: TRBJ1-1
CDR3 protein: ASSQEGVPFSMNTEAF

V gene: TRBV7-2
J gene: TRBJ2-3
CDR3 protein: ASSLEIGRGKADTQY

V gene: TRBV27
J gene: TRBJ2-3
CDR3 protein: ASRHGRDTQY